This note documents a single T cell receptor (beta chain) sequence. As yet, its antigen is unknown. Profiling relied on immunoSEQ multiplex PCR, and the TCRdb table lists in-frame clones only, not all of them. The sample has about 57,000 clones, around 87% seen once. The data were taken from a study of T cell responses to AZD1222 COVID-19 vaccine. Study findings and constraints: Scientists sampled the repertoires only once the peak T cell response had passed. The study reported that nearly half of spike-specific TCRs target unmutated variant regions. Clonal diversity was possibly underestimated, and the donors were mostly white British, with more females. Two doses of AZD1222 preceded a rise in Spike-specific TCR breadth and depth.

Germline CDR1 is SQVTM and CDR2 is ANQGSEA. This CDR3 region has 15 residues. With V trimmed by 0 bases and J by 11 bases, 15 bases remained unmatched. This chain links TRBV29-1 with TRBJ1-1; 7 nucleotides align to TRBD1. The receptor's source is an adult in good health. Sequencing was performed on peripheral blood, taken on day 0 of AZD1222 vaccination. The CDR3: CSVEDFLPGQSTAFF. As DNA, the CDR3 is TGCAGCGTTGAAGATTTCCTACCGGGACAGAGCACGGCTTTCTTT.